One and the same sample provided the 10 T cell receptor beta chains below, sequenced in a study of cytotoxic CD8 clonotypes in ibrutinib-treated CLL. Libraries were prepared by immunoSEQ multiplex PCR; TCRdb keeps only in-frame clonotypes and omits some of them. The sample gives about 120,000 clones, more than 55% of which show up once; 30% to 45% is in the top ten. Sequenced material: PBMCs, taken after 24 months of ibrutinib treatment. Receptors originate from a human donor with chronic lymphocytic leukemia.

The V and J genes are TRBV6-5 and TRBJ2-6; no clear D gene. The CDR3 length is 14 residues. V was shortened by 5 bases and J by 1 base, with 6 bases between the two germline ends. Germline V gives CDR1 MNHEY, CDR2 SVGAGI. CDR3 sequence (DNA): TGTGCCAGCAGTCGAACTTCTGGGGCCAACGTCCTGACTTTC. This gives the protein CASSRTSGANVLTF.

The rearrangement links TRBV27 to TRBJ1-4, with D perhaps TRBD1 (6 bases). Trimming took 3 bases from V and 8 from J, leaving 28 bases between them. The CDR3 is 19 amino acids. The germline CDR1 and CDR2 sequences are MNHEY and SMNVEV (reference sequence). The CDR3 sequence: CASSFSGAGIRGRQEKLFF. The CDR3 region has the DNA TGTGCCAGCAGTTTTAGTGGGGCTGGTATCCGGGGGCGTCAGGAAAAACTGTTTTTT. The entire variable domain, with the rest obtained from reference TRBV27 and TRBJ1-4, is as follows: EAQVTQNPRYLITVTGKKLTVTCSQNMNHEYMSWYRQDPGLGLRQIYYSMNVEVTDKGDVPEGYKVSRKEKRNFPLILESPSPNQTSLYFCASSFSGAGIRGRQEKLFFGSGTQLSVL.

This rearrangement joins TRBV6-5 to TRBJ1-2; a possible D gene is TRBD1 (5 bases). V was pared by 6 bases and J by 8 bases, with 22 bases between. The V gene's germline CDR1 is MNHEY and CDR2 SVGAGI. This CDR3 spans 15 amino acids. CDR3 DNA: TGTGCCAGCAGGATAGGGGCCACCTCCGGGGAAGGCTACACCTTC. It yields the protein CASRIGATSGEGYTF.

V is TRBV29-1 and J is TRBJ2-7, with 7 bases identical to TRBD1. The V and J ends lost 0 bases and 3 bases, in that order; junction bases with no gene match: 8. This CDR3 contains 15 residues. Germline lookup yields CDR1 SQVTM and CDR2 ANQGSEA. CDR3 DNA: TGCAGCGTTGAAGATCAGAGGGGGCCTATCTACGAGCAGTACTTC. Protein product: CSVEDQRGPIYEQYF.

Only one count was recorded for this clone. The rearrangement uses TRBV14 and TRBJ1-4; D is perhaps TRBD1 (6 bases). Germline lookup yields CDR1 SGHDN and CDR2 FVKESK. CDR3 length: 16 amino acids. The V gene lost 0 bases and the J gene lost 3 bases, with 11 bases spanning the gap. This chain's CDR3 is CASSQDQQGANEKLFF. In nucleotides, the CDR3 is TGTGCCAGCAGCCAAGATCAACAGGGCGCTAATGAAAAACTGTTTTTT.

The chain carries TRBV9 and TRBJ2-7; no clear D. V lost 2 bases, J lost 2 bases, and 17 bases lay in between. Germline V lookup: CDR1 SGDLS, CDR2 YYNGEE. This CDR3 spans 16 amino acids. In DNA form, the CDR3 reads TGTGCCAGCAGCGTTGGCTCCCCGACGGCAGCCTACGAGCAGTACTTC. This sequence encodes CASSVGSPTAAYEQYF. Supplemented by reference TRBV9 and TRBJ2-7, the full variable domain reads DSGVTQTPKHLITATGQRVTLRCSPRSGDLSVYWYQQSLDQGLQFLIQYYNGEERAKGNILERFSAQQFPDLHSELNLSSLELGDSALYFCASSVGSPTAAYEQYFGPGTRLTVT.

This clone was counted between two and nine times. The J gene is TRBJ1-2, the V gene TRBV25-1, with TRBD1 identical over 8 bases. Trimming took 4 bases from V and 7 from J; bases not matched to a gene: 8. The CDR3 consists of 14 residues. Germline-derived CDR1 and CDR2 are MGHDK and SYGVNS. Here the CDR3 DNA reads TGTGCCAGCAGTGCGATACAGGGGGAACGTGGCTACACCTTC. Translation: CASSAIQGERGYTF.

The table lists this clone with a few counts. The chain is built from TRBV6-1 and TRBJ2-7; tentative D call: TRBD1 (6 bases). The CDR3 runs to 13 residues. V lost 7 bases to trimming and J lost 3 bases, with 13 bases between them. CDR1 and CDR2 from the germline V gene are MNHNS and SASEGT. CDR3 sequence (DNA): TGTGCCAGCAACGACGGGGACAACTACGAGCAGTACTTC. Translated, it gives CASNDGDNYEQYF.

The chain links TRBV5-1 to TRBJ2-5, with D uncertain. The CDR3 covers 14 residues. With 1 base removed from V and 2 bases from J, the gap between germline ends came to 9 bases. Germline CDR1 reads SGHRS; CDR2 reads YFSETQ. The CDR3 is CASSLISKQETQYF. Written as DNA, the CDR3 is TGCGCCAGCAGCTTGATAAGTAAGCAAGAGACCCAGTACTTC.

V is TRBV28 and J is TRBJ1-4, with D possibly TRBD1 on 6 matching bases. This CDR3 region has 13 residues. CDR1 is MDHEN, CDR2 SYDVKM, per germline. Trimming removed 6 bases at V and 10 bases at J, with 15 bases between. CDR3 sequence reads: CASSRTGYGKLFF. DNA for the CDR3: TGTGCCAGCAGCCGTACAGGGTATGGAAAACTGTTTTTT.